This TCR beta chain originates from a study of T cell responses to AZD1222 COVID-19 vaccine. General study findings and limits: Donors were mostly white British, more females; clonal diversity possibly underestimated. Nearly half of spike-specific TCRs reportedly target variant regions that are unmutated in the B.1.351 and B.1.1.7 variants.

Sequenced by immunoSEQ multiplex PCR; TCRdb stores in-frame clones only, minus some. The top ten hold roughly 1.5% of the sample, which has more than 120,000 clones, roughly 87% seen once. With respect to this clone: What it binds is not known.

CDR3 length equals 14 residues. V lost 3 bases, J lost 4 bases, and 7 bases stayed unmatched. Per the germline V gene, CDR1 is DFQATT and CDR2 is SNEGSKA (reference sequence). Source: peripheral blood, taken 28 days after the second AZD1222 dose. The V gene is TRBV20-1, the J gene TRBJ1-1, with TRBD1 identical over 8 bases. The TCR was taken from an adult who received the AZD1222 COVID-19 vaccine. CDR3 DNA sequence: TGCAGTGCTAGTTCAGGGGGCGGTAGCACTGAAGCTTTCTTT. Translated: CSASSGGGSTEAFF.